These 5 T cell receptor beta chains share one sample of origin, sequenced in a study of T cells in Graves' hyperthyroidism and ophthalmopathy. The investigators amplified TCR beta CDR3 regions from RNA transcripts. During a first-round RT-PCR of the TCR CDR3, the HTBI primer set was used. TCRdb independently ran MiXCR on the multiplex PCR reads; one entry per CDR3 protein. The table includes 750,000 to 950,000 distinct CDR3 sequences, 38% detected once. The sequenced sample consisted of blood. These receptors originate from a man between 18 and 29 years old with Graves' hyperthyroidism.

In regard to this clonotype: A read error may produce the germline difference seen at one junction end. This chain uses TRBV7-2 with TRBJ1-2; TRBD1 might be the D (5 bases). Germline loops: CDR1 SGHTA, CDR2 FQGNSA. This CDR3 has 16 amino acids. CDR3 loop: CASSQEVAGGYYGYTF. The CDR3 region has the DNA TGCGCCAGCAGCCAAGAAGTCGCCGGGGGGTACTATGGCTACACCTTC.

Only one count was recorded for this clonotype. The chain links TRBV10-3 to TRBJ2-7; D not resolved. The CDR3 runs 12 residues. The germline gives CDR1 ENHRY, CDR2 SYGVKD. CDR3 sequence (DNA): TGTGCTATTAAGGAACAGTCCTACGAGCAGTACTTC. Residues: CAIKEQSYEQYF.

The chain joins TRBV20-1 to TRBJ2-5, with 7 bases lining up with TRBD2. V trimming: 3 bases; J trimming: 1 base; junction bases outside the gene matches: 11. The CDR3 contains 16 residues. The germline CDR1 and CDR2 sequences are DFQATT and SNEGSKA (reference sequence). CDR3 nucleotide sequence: TGCAGTGCTAGGGTATGGGCGGGAGAGTTCCAAGAGACCCAGTACTTC. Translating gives CSARVWAGEFQETQYF.

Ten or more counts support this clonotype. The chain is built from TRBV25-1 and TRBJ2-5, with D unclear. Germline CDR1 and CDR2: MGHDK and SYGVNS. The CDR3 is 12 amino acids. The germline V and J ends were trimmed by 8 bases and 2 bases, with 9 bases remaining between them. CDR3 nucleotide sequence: TGTGCCAGCCACGAGACTCAAGAGACCCAGTACTTC. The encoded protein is CASHETQETQYF.

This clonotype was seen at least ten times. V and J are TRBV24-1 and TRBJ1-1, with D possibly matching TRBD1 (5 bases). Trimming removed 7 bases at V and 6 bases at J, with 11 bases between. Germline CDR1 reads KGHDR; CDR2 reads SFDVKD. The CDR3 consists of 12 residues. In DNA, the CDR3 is TGTGCCACCAGCCTTGGGGCCGCTGAAGCTTTCTTT. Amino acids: CATSLGAAEAFF.